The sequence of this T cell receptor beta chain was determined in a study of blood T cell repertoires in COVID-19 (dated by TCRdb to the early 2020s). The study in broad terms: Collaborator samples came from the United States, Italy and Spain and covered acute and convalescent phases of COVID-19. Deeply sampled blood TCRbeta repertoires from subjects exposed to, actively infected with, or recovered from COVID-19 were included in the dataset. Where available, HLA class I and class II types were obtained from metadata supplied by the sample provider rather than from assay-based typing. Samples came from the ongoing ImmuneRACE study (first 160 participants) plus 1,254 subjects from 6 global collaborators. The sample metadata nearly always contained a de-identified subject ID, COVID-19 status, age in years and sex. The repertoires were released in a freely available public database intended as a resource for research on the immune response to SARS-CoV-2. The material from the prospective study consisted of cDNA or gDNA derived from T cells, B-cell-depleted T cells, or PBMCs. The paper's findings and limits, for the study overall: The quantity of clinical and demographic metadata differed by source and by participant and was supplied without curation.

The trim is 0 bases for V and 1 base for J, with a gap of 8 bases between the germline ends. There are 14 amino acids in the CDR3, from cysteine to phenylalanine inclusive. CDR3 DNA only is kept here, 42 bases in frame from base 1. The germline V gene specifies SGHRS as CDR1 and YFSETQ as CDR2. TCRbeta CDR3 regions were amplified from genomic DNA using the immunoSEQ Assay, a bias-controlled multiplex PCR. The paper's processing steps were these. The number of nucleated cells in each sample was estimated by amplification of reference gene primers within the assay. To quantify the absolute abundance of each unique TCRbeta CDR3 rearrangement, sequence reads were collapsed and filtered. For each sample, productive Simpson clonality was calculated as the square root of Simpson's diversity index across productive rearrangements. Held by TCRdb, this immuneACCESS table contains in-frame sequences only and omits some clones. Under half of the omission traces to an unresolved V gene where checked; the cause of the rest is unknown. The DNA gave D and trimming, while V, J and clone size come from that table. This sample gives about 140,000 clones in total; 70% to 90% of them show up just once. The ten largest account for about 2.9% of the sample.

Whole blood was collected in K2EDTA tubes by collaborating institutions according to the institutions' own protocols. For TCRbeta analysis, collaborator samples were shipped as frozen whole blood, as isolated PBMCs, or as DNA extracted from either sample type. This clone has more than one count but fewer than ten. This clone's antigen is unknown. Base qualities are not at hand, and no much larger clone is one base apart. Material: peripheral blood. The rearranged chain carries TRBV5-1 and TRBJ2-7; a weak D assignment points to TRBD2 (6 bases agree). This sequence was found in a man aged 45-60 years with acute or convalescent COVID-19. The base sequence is TGCGCCAGCAGCTTGGGTCGGGAGTCCTACGAGCAGTACTTC. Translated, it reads CASSLGRESYEQYF.